This T cell receptor beta chain was retrieved from a study of T cell responses to AZD1222 COVID-19 vaccine. The method was immunoSEQ multiplex PCR; TCRdb's version includes in-frame clones alone and lacks a portion of them. In the table there are roughly 100,000 clones, 82% of which are singletons. Looked up from germline, CDR1 is SGHNT and CDR2 is YYREEE (reference sequence). The CDR3 runs 15 residues. Trimming removed 4 bases at V and 4 bases at J, with 16 bases between. The genes are TRBV5-4 and TRBJ2-3, with D unclear. This sequence originates from an adult in good health. This specimen was peripheral blood, taken on day 0 of AZD1222 vaccination. As DNA, the CDR3 is TGTGCCAGCAGCGCGGAGCGTCAGAAGGCAGATACGCAGTATTTT. Protein sequence: CASSAERQKADTQYF.